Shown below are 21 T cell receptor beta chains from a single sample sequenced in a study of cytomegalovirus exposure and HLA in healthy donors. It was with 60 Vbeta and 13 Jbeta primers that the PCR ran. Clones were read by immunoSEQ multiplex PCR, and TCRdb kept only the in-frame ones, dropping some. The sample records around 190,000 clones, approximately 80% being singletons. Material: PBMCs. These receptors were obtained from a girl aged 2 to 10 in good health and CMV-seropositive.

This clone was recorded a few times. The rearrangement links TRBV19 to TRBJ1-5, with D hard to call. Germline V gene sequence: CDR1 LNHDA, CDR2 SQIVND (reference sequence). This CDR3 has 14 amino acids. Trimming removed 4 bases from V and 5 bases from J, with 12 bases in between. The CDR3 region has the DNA TGTGCCAGTAGTACCATTCGCCGAGATCAGCCCCAGCATTTT. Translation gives CASSTIRRDQPQHF.

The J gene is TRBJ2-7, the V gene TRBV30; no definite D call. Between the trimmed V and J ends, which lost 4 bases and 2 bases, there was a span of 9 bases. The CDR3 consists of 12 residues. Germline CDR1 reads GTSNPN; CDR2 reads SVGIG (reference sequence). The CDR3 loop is CAWTGGPYEQYF. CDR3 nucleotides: TGTGCCTGGACCGGCGGTCCCTACGAGCAGTACTTC.

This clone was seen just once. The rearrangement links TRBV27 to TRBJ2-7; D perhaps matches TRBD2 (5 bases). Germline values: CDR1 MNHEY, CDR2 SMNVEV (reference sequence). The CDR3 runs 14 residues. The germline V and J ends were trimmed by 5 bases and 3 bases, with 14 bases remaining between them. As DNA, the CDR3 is TGTGCCAGCAGTCGGACCGGGAATGGCTACGAGCAGTACTTC. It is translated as CASSRTGNGYEQYF.

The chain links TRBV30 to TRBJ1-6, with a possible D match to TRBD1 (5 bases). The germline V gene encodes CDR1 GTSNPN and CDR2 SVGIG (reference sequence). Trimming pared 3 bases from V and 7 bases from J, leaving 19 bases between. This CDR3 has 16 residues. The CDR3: CAWSHPTERQNSPLHF. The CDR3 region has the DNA TGTGCCTGGAGCCACCCGACAGAGCGCCAAAATTCACCCCTCCACTTT.

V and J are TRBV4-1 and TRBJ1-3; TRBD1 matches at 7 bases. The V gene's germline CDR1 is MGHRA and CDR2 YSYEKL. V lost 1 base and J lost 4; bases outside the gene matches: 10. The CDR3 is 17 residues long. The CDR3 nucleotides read TGCGCCAGCAGCCAAGTGGGAAGGGGGCGGAGGGGAAACACCATATATTTT. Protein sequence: CASSQVGRGRRGNTIYF.

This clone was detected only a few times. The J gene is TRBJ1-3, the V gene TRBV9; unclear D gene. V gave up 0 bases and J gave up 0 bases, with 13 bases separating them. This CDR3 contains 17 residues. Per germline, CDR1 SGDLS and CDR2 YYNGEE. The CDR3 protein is CASSVGLGRSSGNTIYF. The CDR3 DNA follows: TGTGCCAGCAGCGTAGGTTTGGGGAGGAGCTCTGGAAACACCATATATTTT. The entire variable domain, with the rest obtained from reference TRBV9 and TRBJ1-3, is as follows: DSGVTQTPKHLITATGQRVTLRCSPRSGDLSVYWYQQSLDQGLQFLIQYYNGEERAKGNILERFSAQQFPDLHSELNLSSLELGDSALYFCASSVGLGRSSGNTIYFGEGSWLTVV.

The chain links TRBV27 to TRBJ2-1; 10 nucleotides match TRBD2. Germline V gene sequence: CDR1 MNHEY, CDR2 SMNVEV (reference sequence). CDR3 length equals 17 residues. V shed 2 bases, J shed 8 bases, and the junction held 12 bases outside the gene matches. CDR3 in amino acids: CASSLISLAGALDEQFF. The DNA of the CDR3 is TGTGCCAGCAGTTTAATCTCCCTAGCGGGAGCTTTGGATGAGCAGTTCTTC.

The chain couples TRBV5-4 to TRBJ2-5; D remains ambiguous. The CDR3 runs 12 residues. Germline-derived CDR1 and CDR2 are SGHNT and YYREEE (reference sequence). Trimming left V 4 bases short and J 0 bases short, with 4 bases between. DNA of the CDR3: TGTGCCAGCAGCCGGTACCAAGAGACCCAGTACTTC. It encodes CASSRYQETQYF.

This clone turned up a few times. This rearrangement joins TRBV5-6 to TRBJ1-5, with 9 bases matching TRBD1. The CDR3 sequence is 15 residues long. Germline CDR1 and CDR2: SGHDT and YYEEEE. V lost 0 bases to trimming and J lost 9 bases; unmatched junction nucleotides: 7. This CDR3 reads CASSLGGQGVGPQHF. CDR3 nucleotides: TGTGCCAGCAGCTTGGGGGGACAGGGTGTCGGGCCCCAGCATTTT.

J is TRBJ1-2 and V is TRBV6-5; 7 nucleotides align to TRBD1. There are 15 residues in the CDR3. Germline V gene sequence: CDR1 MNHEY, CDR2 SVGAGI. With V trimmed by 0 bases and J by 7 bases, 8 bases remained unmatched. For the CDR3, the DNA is TGTGCCAGCAGTTACTCCGAGGGGGCGATCTGTGGCTACACCTTC. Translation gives CASSYSEGAICGYTF.

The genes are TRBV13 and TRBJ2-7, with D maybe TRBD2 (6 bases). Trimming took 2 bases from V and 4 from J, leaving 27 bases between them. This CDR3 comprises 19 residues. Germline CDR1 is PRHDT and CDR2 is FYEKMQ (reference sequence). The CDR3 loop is CASSLLTVGMGTEQYEQYF. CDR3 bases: TGTGCCAGCAGCTTATTAACGGTAGGGATGGGGACTGAACAATACGAGCAGTACTTC.

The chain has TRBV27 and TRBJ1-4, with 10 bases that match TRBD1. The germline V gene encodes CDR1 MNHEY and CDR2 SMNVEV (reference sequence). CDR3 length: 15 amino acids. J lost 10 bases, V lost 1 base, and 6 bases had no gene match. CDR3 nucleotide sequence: TGTGCCAGCAGTTTATATCGACAGGGGGCGGGAAAACTGTTTTTT. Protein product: CASSLYRQGAGKLFF.

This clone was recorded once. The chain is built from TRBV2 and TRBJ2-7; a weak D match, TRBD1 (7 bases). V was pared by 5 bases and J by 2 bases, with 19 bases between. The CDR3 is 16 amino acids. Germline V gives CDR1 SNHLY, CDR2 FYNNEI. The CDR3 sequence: CASSNRRTGGTYEQYF. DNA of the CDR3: TGTGCCAGCAGTAACAGGAGGACAGGAGGGACCTACGAGCAGTACTTC.

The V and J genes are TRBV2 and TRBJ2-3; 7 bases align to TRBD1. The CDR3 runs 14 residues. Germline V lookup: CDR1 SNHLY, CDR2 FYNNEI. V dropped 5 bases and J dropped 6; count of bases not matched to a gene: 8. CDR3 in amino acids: CASSRGQLADTQYF. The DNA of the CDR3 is TGTGCCAGCAGTCGGGGACAGCTAGCCGATACGCAGTATTTT.

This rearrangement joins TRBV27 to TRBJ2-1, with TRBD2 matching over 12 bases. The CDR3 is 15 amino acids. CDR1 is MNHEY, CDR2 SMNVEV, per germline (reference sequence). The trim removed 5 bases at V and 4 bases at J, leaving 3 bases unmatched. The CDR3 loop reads CASSNGLAGYNEQFF. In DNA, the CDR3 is TGTGCCAGCAGTAACGGACTAGCGGGGTACAATGAGCAGTTCTTC.

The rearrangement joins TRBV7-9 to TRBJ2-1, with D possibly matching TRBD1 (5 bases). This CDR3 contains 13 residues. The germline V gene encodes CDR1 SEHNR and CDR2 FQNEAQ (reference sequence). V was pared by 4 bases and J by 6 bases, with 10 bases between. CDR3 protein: CASSSPGSNEQFF. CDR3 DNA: TGTGCCAGCAGCTCCCCAGGGTCCAATGAGCAGTTCTTC.

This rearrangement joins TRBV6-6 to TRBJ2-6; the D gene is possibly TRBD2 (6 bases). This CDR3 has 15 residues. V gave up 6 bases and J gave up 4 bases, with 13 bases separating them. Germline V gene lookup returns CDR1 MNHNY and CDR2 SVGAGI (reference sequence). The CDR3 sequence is CASSWGLAGANVLTF. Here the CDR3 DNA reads TGTGCCAGCAGCTGGGGACTCGCCGGGGCCAACGTCCTGACTTTC.

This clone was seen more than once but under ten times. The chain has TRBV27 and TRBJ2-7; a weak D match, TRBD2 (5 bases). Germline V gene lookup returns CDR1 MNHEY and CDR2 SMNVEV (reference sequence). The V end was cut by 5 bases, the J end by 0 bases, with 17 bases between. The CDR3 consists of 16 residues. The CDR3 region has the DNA TGTGCCAGCAGTGCCGTAGGGATTGGGAGCTCCTACGAGCAGTACTTC. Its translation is CASSAVGIGSSYEQYF.

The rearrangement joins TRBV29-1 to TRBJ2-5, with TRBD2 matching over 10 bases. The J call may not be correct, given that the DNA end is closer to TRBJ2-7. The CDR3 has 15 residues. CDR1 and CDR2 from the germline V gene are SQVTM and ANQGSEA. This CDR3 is CSVANSGGGTYEQYF. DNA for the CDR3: TGCAGCGTAGCGAACAGCGGGGGGGGAACCTACGAGCAGTACTTC.

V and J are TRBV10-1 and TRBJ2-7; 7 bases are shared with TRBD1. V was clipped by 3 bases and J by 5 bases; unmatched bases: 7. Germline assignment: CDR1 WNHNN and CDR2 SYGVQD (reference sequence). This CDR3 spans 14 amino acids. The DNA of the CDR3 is TGCGCCAGCAGTGACCCGACAGGGAAGGACGAGCAGTACTTC. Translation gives CASSDPTGKDEQYF.

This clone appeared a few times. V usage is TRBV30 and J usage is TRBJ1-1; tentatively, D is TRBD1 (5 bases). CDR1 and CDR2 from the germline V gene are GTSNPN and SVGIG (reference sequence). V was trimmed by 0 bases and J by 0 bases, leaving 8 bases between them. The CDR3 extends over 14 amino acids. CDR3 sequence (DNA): TGTGCCTGGAGTGTAAACAGGCTGAACACTGAAGCTTTCTTT. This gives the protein CAWSVNRLNTEAFF.